This TCR beta chain stems from a study of T cells in localized non-small cell lung cancer. Germline V gene sequence: CDR1 SGHRS, CDR2 YFSETQ. V lost 0 bases and J lost 2, with 4 bases in between. The CDR3 loop spans 13 amino acids. Generated by immunoSEQ multiplex PCR, the TCRdb table keeps only in-frame clones and is missing some. The profile covers about 82,000 clones, with about 78% appearing a single time and about a fifth taken by the ten largest. This receptor was obtained from a man aged 35 to 69 with stage II squamous cell lung carcinoma. Sequenced material: PBMCs, taken before any cancer treatment. The V call is TRBV5-1, the J call TRBJ2-3; no clear D. The CDR3 region has the DNA TGCGCCAGCAGCTTGGGCGACACAGATACGCAGTATTTT. It specifies CASSLGDTDTQYF.